This TCR beta chain was captured in a study of blood T cells in healthy people across ages. Findings and limits, study-wide: There were more naive CD4+ cells and higher diversity in long-lived donors than in aged donors.

A sample-barcoded 5' primer and a J-beta primer mix were used in a second PCR of roughly 6 to 11 cycles. TCRdb reprocessed the 5' RACE reads with MiXCR, giving one entry per CDR3 protein. This sample carries 850,000 to 1,100,000 distinct CDR3 sequences, more than 30% of them seen once, and the ten largest clones take 13%. Regarding this clonotype: Its specificity is unknown.

The CDR3 contains 15 residues. Trimming stripped 0 bases from V and 0 bases from J, with 8 bases between. CDR1 is LGHNA, CDR2 YSLEER, per germline. The clonotype was recovered from a man between 18 and 29 years old in good health. The rearrangement joins TRBV4-3 to TRBJ1-1; D possibly corresponds to TRBD1 (5 bases). The specimen sequenced was blood. The CDR3 DNA reads TGCGCCAGCAGCCAAGATGGGGGGATGAACACTGAAGCTTTCTTT. Translated: CASSQDGGMNTEAFF.